This T cell receptor beta chain was found in a study of blood T cell repertoires in COVID-19. Cohort allocation depended upon clinical history that participants reported. TCRdb's table, derived via immunoSEQ multiplex PCR, lists solely in-frame clones and lacks some. The sample holds about 360,000 clones, more than 75% seen once. This CDR3 spans 16 amino acids. V was clipped by 1 base and J by 0 bases; unmatched bases: 4. Germline lookup yields CDR1 SEHNR and CDR2 FQNEAQ (reference sequence). The V and J genes are TRBV7-9 and TRBJ2-3; 7 bases fit TRBD2. Material: PBMCs or T cells enriched from blood (not recorded which). This sequence originates from a man between 40 and 49 years old in a cohort exposed to, infected with or recovered from COVID-19 (not recorded which). CDR3 DNA sequence: TGTGCCAGCAGCTTAGTAGGCGGGAGAAGCACAGATACGCAGTATTTT. It specifies CASSLVGGRSTDTQYF.